This TCR beta chain was identified during a study of blood T cell repertoires in COVID-19. Overall study context: There were acute and convalescent COVID-19 samples, and they came from the United States, Italy and Spain. PBMCs, B-cell-depleted T cells, or T cells were the source of the cDNA or gDNA that made up the material.

Seattle researchers signed up patients amid active infection and tracked them longitudinally. In the study's own analysis: Using reference gene primer amplification, nucleated cell counts were estimated. Sequencing used immunoSEQ multiplex PCR; TCRdb keeps in-frame clones, though not all of them. That table furnishes V, J and clone size, whereas the DNA furnished D and trimming. The repertoire has some 170,000 clones, approximately 80% of them found once; the top ten carry about 11%. V lost 4 bases and J lost 8; bases outside the gene matches: 2. CDR1 and CDR2 from the germline V gene are LGHNA and YNFKEQ. CDR3 length: 12 amino acids.

The chain carries TRBV4-2 and TRBJ1-1; TRBD1 aligns across 9 bases. This receptor was identified in a woman aged 40 to 50 with COVID-19, enrolled during active disease. Sequences were obtained from peripheral blood. The CDR3 spells CASSRTGVEAFF. Written as DNA, the CDR3 is TGTGCCAGCAGCCGGACAGGGGTGGAAGCTTTCTTT.